Listed here are 22 T cell receptor beta chains from one sample, sequenced in a study of T-cell memory formation after mild COVID-19. TCRdb reprocessed the 5' RACE reads with MiXCR, giving one entry per CDR3 protein. The sample contains approximately 290,000 distinct CDR3 sequences, 15% to 20% of which appear only once. The material sequenced was PBMCs or a T cell subset sorted from them (not recorded which). These receptor sequences come from a man aged 18 to 30 who had mild COVID-19 (a few samples of this study predate the infection). Cell type and time point are not known.

This clonotype occurred a few times. This chain connects TRBV20-1 to TRBJ1-1; perhaps TRBD1 as D (5 bases). V was pared by 1 base and J by 1 base, with 13 bases between. CDR3 length equals 15 residues. Germline assignment: CDR1 DFQATT and CDR2 SNEGSKA (reference sequence). CDR3: CSARARVVGNTEAFF. CDR3 nucleotides: TGCAGTGCTAGAGCCAGGGTGGTGGGGAACACTGAAGCTTTCTTT.

The table lists this clonotype with a few counts. The gene calls are TRBV6-2 or TRBV6-3 and TRBJ2-7; 12 nucleotides line up with TRBD1. This CDR3 region has 14 residues. With 6 bases clipped from V and 6 bases from J, the junction kept 6 bases outside the gene matches. Germline CDR1 reads MNHEY; CDR2 reads SVGEGT. The CDR3 nucleotides read TGTGCCAGCAGCCGGGGACAGGGGGCTCTCGAGCAGTACTTC. Translating gives CASSRGQGALEQYF.

The genes are TRBV2 and TRBJ1-2, with 7 bases aligning to TRBD1. In germline, CDR1 is SNHLY, CDR2 FYNNEI. V dropped 6 bases and J dropped 6; count of bases not matched to a gene: 7. The CDR3 runs 13 residues. The CDR3 sequence: CASRGQTGNGYTF. In DNA form, the CDR3 reads TGTGCCAGCAGGGGGCAGACAGGGAATGGCTACACCTTC. The full variable domain, with the rest looked up from reference TRBV2 and TRBJ1-2, is EPEVTQTPSHQVTQMGQEVILRCVPISNHLYFYWYRQILGQKVEFLVSFYNNEISEKSEIFDDQFSVERPDGSNFTLKIRSTKLEDSAMYFCASRGQTGNGYTFGSGTRLTVV.

This clonotype was observed at least ten times. This chain uses TRBV4-2 with TRBJ2-3; perhaps TRBD2 as D (5 bases). Germline V gene sequence: CDR1 LGHNA, CDR2 YNFKEQ. V lost 3 bases to trimming and J lost 4 bases, with 17 bases between them. The CDR3 is 16 residues long. This chain's CDR3 is CASSQNTRPLADTQYF. CDR3 nucleotide sequence: TGTGCCAGCAGCCAGAATACTAGGCCATTGGCAGATACGCAGTATTTT.

This clonotype came up a few times. The V and J genes are TRBV10-3 and TRBJ2-1; 8 nucleotides agree with TRBD1. The V and J ends lost 7 bases and 4 bases, in that order; junction bases with no gene match: 6. The germline V gene encodes CDR1 ENHRY and CDR2 SYGVKD. This CDR3 spans 14 amino acids. In DNA, the CDR3 is TGTGCCATCATGGGGACAGGAAGGTACAATGAGCAGTTCTTC. This encodes CAIMGTGRYNEQFF.

The chain employs TRBV29-1 and TRBJ2-1, with 9 bases lining up with TRBD2. V was clipped by 2 bases and J by 0 bases; unmatched bases: 5. Germline CDR1 SQVTM, CDR2 ANQGSEA. This CDR3 comprises 16 residues. The CDR3 protein is CSVESASGASYNEQFF. CDR3 DNA: TGCAGCGTTGAATCGGCTAGCGGGGCCTCCTACAATGAGCAGTTCTTC.

This chain links TRBV4-2 with TRBJ2-2, with D possibly being TRBD2 (7 bases). V shed 2 bases and J shed 2 bases, with 15 bases lying between them. Germline V gene sequence: CDR1 LGHNA, CDR2 YNFKEQ. This CDR3 spans 17 amino acids. The CDR3 here is CASSQLAGADNTGELFF. The CDR3 region has the DNA TGTGCCAGCAGCCAATTGGCGGGGGCCGACAACACCGGGGAGCTGTTTTTT.

This clonotype was seen a handful of times. The chain carries TRBV7-9 and TRBJ2-1; D is unresolved. The CDR3 length is 13 residues. Germline CDR1 is SEHNR and CDR2 is FQNEAQ (reference sequence). V was shortened by 8 bases and J by 1 base, with 9 bases between the two germline ends. CDR3 protein: CASRGESYNEQFF. DNA of the CDR3: TGTGCCAGCCGCGGTGAGTCCTACAATGAGCAGTTCTTC.

The chain carries TRBV4-3 and TRBJ1-5; no clear D. The germline V gene has CDR1 LGHNA and CDR2 YSLEER. Deletions cut 0 bases from V and 4 bases from J, with 13 bases between. This CDR3 is built from 16 residues. The CDR3 region has the DNA TGCGCCAGCAGCCAAGATGACACTAAAGGGAATCAGCCCCAGCATTTT. Translating gives CASSQDDTKGNQPQHF.

This chain uses TRBV28 with TRBJ2-5; 8 bases fit TRBD2. The CDR3 is 14 residues long. Per the germline V gene, CDR1 is MDHEN and CDR2 is SYDVKM. Trimming took 7 bases from V and 5 from J; bases not matched to a gene: 9. CDR3 region: CASIALADVETQYF. CDR3 DNA: TGTGCCAGCATCGCACTAGCGGACGTGGAGACCCAGTACTTC.

This clonotype was seen only a few times. This chain connects TRBV6-6 to TRBJ2-1, with D unresolved. The CDR3 is 13 amino acids. CDR1 and CDR2 (germline): MNHNY, SVGAGI (reference sequence). The V gene lost 2 bases and the J gene lost 4 bases, with 6 bases spanning the gap. The CDR3 here is CASSYGVYNEQFF. CDR3 sequence (DNA): TGTGCCAGCAGTTACGGGGTATACAATGAGCAGTTCTTC.

The chain links TRBV2 to TRBJ2-7; 10 bases align to TRBD1. V lost 10 bases, J lost 9 bases, and 15 bases stayed unmatched. CDR1 and CDR2 (germline): SNHLY, FYNNEI. This CDR3 has 14 residues. CDR3: CATQSGTGARRQYV. For the CDR3, the DNA is TGTGCCACACAGTCCGGGACAGGGGCCCGAAGGCAGTACGTC.

This chain connects TRBV6-5 to TRBJ2-5; D gene ambiguous. Germline-derived CDR1 and CDR2 are MNHEY and SVGAGI. The ends were cut back, 4 bases at V and 3 bases at J, with 18 bases in the middle. CDR3 length equals 16 residues. The CDR3 nucleotides read TGTGCCAGCAGTTCGTCGGACCCTGGGCGCGAAGAGACCCAGTACTTC. It translates to CASSSSDPGREETQYF.

There are many counts of this clonotype. The chain has TRBV5-1 and TRBJ2-1, with D hard to call. Germline CDR1 SGHRS, CDR2 YFSETQ. The V gene lost 1 base and the J gene lost 7 bases, with 12 bases spanning the gap. The CDR3 length is 14 residues. The CDR3 nucleotides are TGCGCCAGCAGCTTGAATCTACGTACGAATGAGCAGTTCTTC. Protein product: CASSLNLRTNEQFF.

This clonotype was detected ten times or more. The chain employs TRBV6-5 and TRBJ1-6, with 8 bases fitting TRBD1. The trim removed 7 bases at V and 11 bases at J, leaving 16 bases unmatched. The CDR3 loop spans 16 amino acids. Per germline, CDR1 MNHEY and CDR2 SVGAGI. The CDR3 sequence is CASTSLGQGLWPPLHF. CDR3 nucleotides: TGTGCCAGCACCTCTCTAGGACAGGGCTTATGGCCACCCCTCCACTTT.

At least ten counts were recorded for this clonotype. The rearrangement uses TRBV4-1 and TRBJ2-3, with 7 bases identical to TRBD1. Germline values: CDR1 MGHRA, CDR2 YSYEKL. This CDR3 has 15 residues. Unmatched junction bases numbered 5, after V lost 5 bases and J lost 0 bases. The CDR3 DNA reads TGCGCCAGCAGCTACGGACAGGTTAGCACAGATACGCAGTATTTT. Translated: CASSYGQVSTDTQYF.

This chain connects TRBV7-6 to TRBJ1-3; D unresolved. Germline CDR1 is SGHVS and CDR2 is FNYEAQ. V lost 5 bases and J lost 6, with 17 bases in between. CDR3 length: 15 amino acids. CDR3 DNA sequence: TGTGCCAGCAGCAGGACGGGAAACAGCCAAAACACCATATATTTT. Amino acid sequence: CASSRTGNSQNTIYF. The variable domain in full, with the rest retrieved from reference TRBV7-6 and TRBJ1-3, is GAGVSQSPRYKVTKRGQDVALRCDPISGHVSLYWYRQALGQGPEFLTYFNYEAQQDKSGLPNDRFSAERPEGSISTLTIQRTEQRDSAMYRCASSRTGNSQNTIYFGEGSWLTVV.

J is TRBJ2-2 and V is TRBV11-3; D may be TRBD2 (6 bases). The CDR3 consists of 13 residues. Germline loops: CDR1 SGHNT, CDR2 YENEEA. V lost 3 bases to trimming and J lost 6 bases, with 8 bases between them. The CDR3 loop reads CASSFTGAGELFF. The DNA for the CDR3 is TGTGCCAGCAGCTTTACGGGGGCCGGGGAGCTGTTTTTT.

This clonotype has a handful of counts. V is TRBV23-1 and J is TRBJ2-2; 9 positions match TRBD2. TRBV23-1 is annotated as an ORF whose role is uncertain. With V trimmed by 4 bases and J by 5 bases, 11 bases remained unmatched. This CDR3 is built from 17 residues. The DNA for the CDR3 is TGCGCCAGCAGTCCGTCCCCCGGACTAGCGAGAACCGGGGAGCTGTTTTTT. Protein sequence: CASSPSPGLARTGELFF.

This clonotype was counted at least ten times. The chain carries TRBV5-1 and TRBJ1-2; 10 bases are a match to TRBD1. Germline loops: CDR1 SGHRS, CDR2 YFSETQ. The CDR3 spans 14 residues. V gave up 4 bases and J gave up 4 bases; unmatched junction bases: 4. In DNA form, the CDR3 reads TGCGCCAGCAGCCCCGGGACAGGGGCCTATGGCTACACCTTC. Protein product: CASSPGTGAYGYTF.

This clonotype was detected only a few times. The J gene is TRBJ1-1, the V gene TRBV7-2; TRBD1 might be the D (5 bases). Trimming left V 1 base short and J 0 bases short, with 9 bases between. The CDR3 extends over 15 amino acids. Germline V CDR1 and CDR2: SGHTA, FQGNSA. The CDR3 DNA reads as TGTGCCAGCAGCTTAGTAGGGGTCATGAACACTGAAGCTTTCTTT. It codes for CASSLVGVMNTEAFF.

This clonotype has ten or more counts. The rearrangement uses TRBV6-5 and TRBJ2-3, with a tentative D call TRBD2 (7 bases). CDR1 is MNHEY, CDR2 SVGAGI, per germline. The CDR3 extends over 14 amino acids. The V and J ends lost 6 bases and 2 bases respectively, with 12 bases between them. The chain's CDR3 is CASSYGGPTDTQYF. In DNA form, the CDR3 reads TGTGCCAGCAGCTACGGGGGGCCCACAGATACGCAGTATTTT.